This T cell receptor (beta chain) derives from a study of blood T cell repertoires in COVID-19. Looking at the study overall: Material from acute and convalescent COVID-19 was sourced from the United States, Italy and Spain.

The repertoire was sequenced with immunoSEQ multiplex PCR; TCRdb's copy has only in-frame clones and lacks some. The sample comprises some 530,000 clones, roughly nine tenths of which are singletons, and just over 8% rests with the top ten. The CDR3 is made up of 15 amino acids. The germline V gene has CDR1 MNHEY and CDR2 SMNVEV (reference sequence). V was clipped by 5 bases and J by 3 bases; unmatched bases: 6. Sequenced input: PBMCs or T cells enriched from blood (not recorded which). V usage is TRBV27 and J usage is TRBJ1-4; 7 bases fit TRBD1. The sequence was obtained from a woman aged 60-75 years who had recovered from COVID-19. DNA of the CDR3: TGTGCCAGCAGTCCGACAGGGTTTTCTAATGAAAAACTGTTTTTT. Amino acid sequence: CASSPTGFSNEKLFF.